Each of the 21 T cell receptor beta chains below was sequenced from the same sample in a study of T cells after yellow fever vaccination. TCRdb processed the 5' RACE reads anew with MiXCR; each CDR3 protein has one entry. The sample lists some 400,000 distinct CDR3 sequences, roughly a sixth occurring once. The sample consisted of PBMCs, taken before the yellow fever booster vaccination. The receptors come from a man aged 18 to 29 who received the YFV17D yellow fever vaccine.

The chain carries TRBV7-9 and TRBJ2-1, with 9 bases lining up with TRBD2. V shed 0 bases and J 4 bases; nucleotides not matched to a gene: 4. CDR1 is SEHNR, CDR2 FQNEAQ, per germline (reference sequence). The CDR3 spans 16 residues. The CDR3 sequence: CASSLAAGGKYNEQFF. CDR3 in DNA: TGTGCCAGCAGCTTAGCGGCGGGGGGGAAGTACAATGAGCAGTTCTTC.

This clonotype came up a few times. The gene calls are TRBV4-2 and TRBJ1-2; D not resolved. Looked up from germline, CDR1 is LGHNA and CDR2 is YNFKEQ. V was clipped by 0 bases and J by 4 bases, with 9 bases between them. The CDR3 runs to 14 residues. The CDR3 spells CASSQEASSYGYTF. CDR3 coding DNA: TGTGCCAGCAGCCAAGAGGCCAGTTCCTATGGCTACACCTTC.

The chain carries TRBV18 and TRBJ2-7; D unclear. Germline V gene lookup returns CDR1 KGHSH and CDR2 LQKENI. V was pared by 6 bases and J by 1 base, with 7 bases between. This CDR3 has 12 residues. CDR3 amino acids: CASSDESYEQYF. CDR3 nucleotides: TGTGCCAGCTCTGACGAATCCTACGAGCAGTACTTC.

This clonotype was observed a handful of times. The gene calls are TRBV7-8 and TRBJ2-2; a weak D match, TRBD1 (6 bases). From germline, CDR1 is SGHVS and CDR2 FQNEAQ. The CDR3 runs to 16 residues. With 2 bases removed from V and 1 base from J, the gap between germline ends came to 11 bases. CDR3 nucleotide sequence: TGTGCCAGCAGCTTACTCTCACAGGGGAACACCGGGGAGCTGTTTTTT. It yields the protein CASSLLSQGNTGELFF.

The count of this clonotype is one. The CDR3 spells CASTERPGQGLNSPLHF. CDR3 DNA sequence: TGTGCCAGCACCGAGAGGCCGGGACAGGGACTTAATTCACCCCTCCACTTT. V gene TRBV2 combines with J gene TRBJ1-6; 9 bases agree with TRBD1. This CDR3 region has 17 residues. V lost 7 bases, J lost 6 bases, and 13 bases stayed unmatched. CDR1 is SNHLY and CDR2 is FYNNEI in the germline V gene.

This chain links TRBV5-1 with TRBJ2-7; 7 nucleotides align to TRBD1. This CDR3 comprises 14 residues. V gave up 6 bases and J gave up 2 bases; unmatched junction bases: 8. CDR1 is SGHRS and CDR2 is YFSETQ in the germline V gene. The DNA of the CDR3 is TGCGCCAGCAAGGCCGGGACAGCTACCTACGAGCAGTACTTC. Translating gives CASKAGTATYEQYF.

J is TRBJ1-6 and V is TRBV7-2; 10 positions agree with TRBD1. Per the germline V gene, CDR1 is SGHTA and CDR2 is FQGNSA. This CDR3 spans 15 amino acids. J lost 10 bases, V lost 5 bases, and 8 bases had no gene match. The CDR3 protein is CASSPRQGANSPLHF. CDR3 DNA sequence: TGTGCCAGCAGCCCTAGACAGGGGGCGAACTCACCCCTCCACTTT.

V usage is TRBV27 and J usage is TRBJ2-5; D is unresolved. The ends were cut back, 8 bases at V and 0 bases at J, with 13 bases in the middle. Germline CDR1 is MNHEY and CDR2 is SMNVEV (reference sequence). This CDR3 is built from 14 residues. This CDR3 is CASGPVGYQETQYF. The CDR3 bases are TGTGCCAGCGGACCCGTGGGTTACCAAGAGACCCAGTACTTC.

This clonotype was found a few times. Compared with germline, one end of the junction differs, possibly owing to a read error. The V gene is TRBV7-2, the J gene TRBJ2-3; maybe TRBD2 (7 bases). The CDR3 is 16 residues long. The V gene's germline CDR1 is SGHTA and CDR2 FQGNSA. This CDR3 is CASSSGAGASTYTQYF. CDR3 bases: TGTGCCAGCAGCTCCGGGGCGGGGGCTAGCACATATACGCAGTATTTT.

V usage is TRBV12-3 or TRBV12-4 and J usage is TRBJ2-1; TRBD2 matches at 13 bases. The CDR3 has 19 amino acids. The trim removed 4 bases at V and 0 bases at J, leaving 9 bases unmatched. CDR3 DNA: TGTGCCAGCAGTTCCAGGACTAGCGGGGGCCGCAGCTCCTACAATGAGCAGTTCTTC. It codes for CASSSRTSGGRSSYNEQFF.

The gene calls are TRBV6-2 or TRBV6-3 and TRBJ2-1; maybe TRBD2 (5 bases). The V end was cut by 3 bases, the J end by 9 bases, with 15 bases between. Germline V gene sequence: CDR1 MNHEY, CDR2 SVGEGT. The CDR3 totals 14 residues. CDR3 sequence reads: CASSYRRALGEQFF. In nucleotides, the CDR3 is TGTGCCAGCAGTTATAGGCGGGCCCTAGGTGAGCAGTTCTTC.

The rearrangement joins TRBV7-9 to TRBJ2-3; D unclear. Trimming removed 2 bases at V and 4 bases at J, with 10 bases between. The CDR3 is 14 residues long. Germline CDR1 reads SEHNR; CDR2 reads FQNEAQ (reference sequence). CDR3 amino acids: CASSLPGPADTQYF. CDR3 coding DNA: TGTGCCAGCAGCTTACCCGGGCCTGCAGATACGCAGTATTTT.

The rearrangement uses TRBV6-5 and TRBJ1-1; D is possibly TRBD1 (5 bases). This CDR3 is 15 amino acids long. V lost 2 bases, J lost 0 bases, and 10 bases lay in between. Germline CDR1 is MNHEY and CDR2 is SVGAGI. CDR3 protein: CASSYADRLNTEAFF. CDR3 DNA: TGTGCCAGCAGTTACGCCGACAGACTGAACACTGAAGCTTTCTTT.

The chain employs TRBV4-1 and TRBJ2-3; D is unclear. Germline CDR1 and CDR2: MGHRA and YSYEKL. This CDR3 contains 17 residues. The germline V and J ends were trimmed by 0 bases and 0 bases, with 13 bases remaining between them. Written as DNA, the CDR3 is TGCGCCAGCAGCCAAGAGTCGGCACGCTCTAGCACAGATACGCAGTATTTT. It encodes CASSQESARSSTDTQYF.

V gene TRBV24-1 combines with J gene TRBJ2-2; 7 nucleotides line up with TRBD1. V lost 3 bases to trimming and J lost 5 bases; unmatched junction nucleotides: 8. This CDR3 is built from 16 residues. From germline, CDR1 is KGHDR and CDR2 SFDVKD. CDR3 nucleotide sequence: TGTGCCACCAGTGATGCGACAGGGTCCCTAACCGGGGAGCTGTTTTTT. This gives the protein CATSDATGSLTGELFF.

The chain joins TRBV10-3 to TRBJ1-1, with D maybe TRBD1 (5 bases). V was trimmed by 6 bases and J by 2 bases, leaving 16 bases between them. CDR1 is ENHRY and CDR2 is SYGVKD in the germline V gene. This CDR3 is 15 amino acids long. CDR3 residues: CAISRVGQPNTEAFF. The CDR3 nucleotides are TGTGCCATCAGCCGCGTAGGACAACCCAACACTGAAGCTTTCTTT.

V gene TRBV20-1 combines with J gene TRBJ2-5; D may match TRBD1 or TRBD2 (6 bases each). The CDR3 consists of 15 residues. The ends were cut back, 1 base at V and 5 bases at J, with 17 bases in the middle. Germline CDR1 reads DFQATT; CDR2 reads SNEGSKA (reference sequence). CDR3 loop: CSARVPGAGPETQYF. The CDR3 DNA reads as TGCAGTGCTAGAGTCCCGGGGGCCGGGCCGGAGACCCAGTACTTC.

The chain joins TRBV4-2 to TRBJ2-5, with 7 bases fitting TRBD1. V shed 0 bases, J shed 2 bases, and the junction held 3 bases outside the gene matches. The CDR3 has 15 amino acids. Germline V gene sequence: CDR1 LGHNA, CDR2 YNFKEQ. The CDR3 protein is CASSQEGRGQETQYF. As DNA, the CDR3 is TGTGCCAGCAGCCAAGAGGGCAGGGGGCAAGAGACCCAGTACTTC.

This clonotype was recorded many times. The gene calls are TRBV5-1 and TRBJ2-7; D gene uncertain. This CDR3 comprises 11 residues. Germline V CDR1 and CDR2: SGHRS, YFSETQ. Trimming took 4 bases from V and 7 from J, leaving 9 bases between them. For the CDR3, the DNA is TGCGCCAGCAGCCCCCTCGGAGAGCAGTACTTC. It is translated as CASSPLGEQYF. The full variable domain, with the rest looked up from reference TRBV5-1 and TRBJ2-7, is KAGVTQTPRYLIKTRGQQVTLSCSPISGHRSVSWYQQTPGQGLQFLFEYFSETQRNKGNFPGRFSGRQFSNSRSEMNVSTLELGDSALYLCASSPLGEQYFGPGTRLTVT.

DNA for the CDR3: TGCAGTGCTAGAGATTACGCTTCGACGAACGGAAACATTCAGTACTTC. Its protein product is CSARDYASTNGNIQYF. The rearrangement links TRBV20-1 to TRBJ2-4; D gene unclear. CDR1 and CDR2 (germline): DFQATT, SNEGSKA (reference sequence). Trimming left V 0 bases short and J 6 bases short, with 18 bases between. The length of the CDR3 is 16 residues.

This clonotype was seen only a few times. The rearrangement links TRBV15 to TRBJ2-3; D gene unclear. The CDR3 loop spans 15 amino acids. Germline V gene sequence: CDR1 LNHNV, CDR2 YYDKDF (reference sequence). Trimming shortened V by 5 bases and J by 0 bases, and 12 bases separated the two germline ends. CDR3 sequence reads: CATSGSFISTDTQYF. The CDR3 nucleotides are TGTGCCACCAGCGGTTCATTTATCAGCACAGATACGCAGTATTTT.